This TCR beta chain stems from a study of CD8 T cells in Susac syndrome. Study background: Patients with Susac syndrome were therapy-naive, on corticosteroids, or on intravenous immunoglobulin alone at the time that blood was drawn.

The authors reverse transcribed roughly 0.5 to 1 ug RNA with random hexamers. Across 54 Vbeta and 13 Jbeta, TCR beta CDR3 was amplified with immunoSEQ multiplex PCR. One entry per CDR3 protein results from TCRdb running MiXCR on the immunoSEQ multiplex PCR reads. The sample has approximately 80,000 distinct CDR3 sequences, approximately 95% seen once; the top ten hold about 0.52%. CDR1 is GTSNPN, CDR2 SVGIG, per germline (reference sequence). The ends lost 5 bases at V and 7 bases at J; junction bases unmatched: 12. This CDR3 is built from 14 residues. This receptor was taken from a human donor with Susac syndrome. The V call is TRBV30, the J call TRBJ1-1, with 8 nucleotides matching TRBD1. Sequenced sample: CD8+ T cells from PBMCs. In nucleotides, the CDR3 is TGTGCCTGGGTCAAAGACAGGGGAGTTATTGAAGCTTTCTTT. Its protein product is CAWVKDRGVIEAFF.